This T cell receptor beta chain was documented in a study of T-cell reconstitution after alpha-beta-depleted transplantation in children. Whole-study results and caveats: After transplant, at about two months, alpha-beta T cells were reportedly derived from several hundred expanded graft clones. Certain patients had high TCRbeta diversity at day 60, and it came from recipient T cells and thymic progenitors that survived. T-cell numbers and diversity one year post-transplant derived largely from freshly generated T cells.

With 3 bases removed from V and 4 bases from J, the gap between germline ends came to 17 bases. The CDR3 covers 16 residues. This clonotype was picked up many times. What it binds is not known. The authors prepared the TCRbeta library with unique molecular identifiers. TCRdb reprocessed the PCR reads with MiXCR, giving one entry per CDR3 protein. Among 500,000 to 750,000 distinct CDR3 sequences listed, approximately 13% were seen once. The chain is built from TRBV12-3 or TRBV12-4 and TRBJ2-3; D gene unclear. The origin of this receptor is a male patient younger than 18 who had a stem cell transplant for acute myeloid leukemia, so the T cells may come from the graft donor. This specimen was PBMCs, mostly from graft donor cells, taken 360 days after TCRalphabeta/CD19-depleted stem cell transplant. CDR3 protein: CASSFVATRDADTQYF. CDR3 nucleotide sequence: TGTGCCAGCAGTTTTGTGGCGACAAGGGATGCAGATACGCAGTATTTT.